One sample yielded the 5 T cell receptor beta chains listed below, sequenced in a study of T cells in Graves' hyperthyroidism and ophthalmopathy. The investigators amplified TCR beta CDR3 regions from RNA transcripts. An initial round of RT-PCR targeting the TCR CDR3 relied on the HTBI primer set. TCRdb reanalysed the multiplex PCR reads using MiXCR and keeps one entry per CDR3 protein. Counted here are 700,000 or so distinct CDR3 sequences, around 15% occurring once; the ten biggest clones make up under 9.5%. Sequencing used blood. Receptors were obtained from a man between 18 and 35 years old with Graves' hyperthyroidism.

On this clonotype itself: Possible read error: a much larger clone is one base away. This sequence joins TRBV2 and TRBJ1-2, with 7 nucleotides matching TRBD1. Germline CDR1 and CDR2: SNHLY and FYNNEI. This CDR3 spans 14 amino acids. V was clipped by 4 bases and J by 1 base; unmatched bases: 3. CDR3 in DNA: TGTGCCAGCAGTGGGGACAGACATAACTATGGCTACACCTTC. Residues: CASSGDRHNYGYTF.

The chain employs TRBV6-2 or TRBV6-3 and TRBJ2-5, with 8 bases that match TRBD2. The CDR3 consists of 15 residues. V shed 4 bases and J 1 base; nucleotides not matched to a gene: 5. Germline-derived CDR1 and CDR2 are MNHEY and SVGEGT. The CDR3 coding sequence is TGTGCCAGCAGTTCAATAGCGGGATTCCAAGAGACCCAGTACTTC. This codes for CASSSIAGFQETQYF.

The chain has TRBV19 and TRBJ2-7, with D possibly matching TRBD2 (5 bases). Trimming stripped 7 bases from V and 3 bases from J, with 16 bases between. The CDR3 covers 14 residues. The germline V gene encodes CDR1 LNHDA and CDR2 SQIVND (reference sequence). The DNA for the CDR3 is TGTGCCAGTACCAAATTTTTCGGGGACTACGAGCAGTACTTC. As protein: CASTKFFGDYEQYF.

This clonotype showed up many times. The J gene is TRBJ2-7, the V gene TRBV12-3 or TRBV12-4; tentative D call: TRBD2 (5 bases). The CDR3 has 13 residues. Trimming took 4 bases from V and 7 from J, leaving 14 bases between them. The CDR3 sequence is CASSSLPDLEQYF. In DNA, the CDR3 is TGTGCCAGCAGTTCTCTCCCGGACTTGGAGCAGTACTTC.

The chain recombines TRBV3-1 with TRBJ1-1; D might be TRBD1 (5 bases). Looked up from germline, CDR1 is LGHDT and CDR2 is YNNKEL (reference sequence). Between the trimmed V and J ends, which lost 1 base and 4 bases, there was a span of 16 bases. The CDR3 sequence is 16 residues long. DNA for the CDR3: TGTGCCAGCAGCCAAGTTGTAAGGGGTTCAGGCACTGAAGCTTTCTTT. This codes for CASSQVVRGSGTEAFF.